The 11 T cell receptor beta chains given below trace back to one sample, sequenced in a study of shared clonotypes between healthy human individuals. Generated by immunoSEQ multiplex PCR, the TCRdb table keeps only in-frame clones and is missing some. Of some 500,000 clones listed, 90% to 96% are singletons. The sequencing input was naive CD4+ T cells sorted from blood. As for subset: CD45RA+ positively selected. Receptors were obtained from a woman between 25 and 40 years old in good health.

This rearrangement joins TRBV28 to TRBJ1-2, with 7 bases matching TRBD1. The germline CDR1 and CDR2 sequences are MDHEN and SYDVKM. The CDR3 has 13 residues. The V gene end was trimmed by 6 bases and the J gene end by 5 bases; junction bases not matched to a gene: 6. The CDR3 DNA is TGTGCCAGCAGCACAAGGGGGCTATATGGCTACACCTTC. Translated: CASSTRGLYGYTF.

The J gene is TRBJ2-5, the V gene TRBV10-3; 12 bases line up with TRBD1. TRBJ2-7 explains the end of the DNA better; the J call may be wrong. Per the germline V gene, CDR1 is ENHRY and CDR2 is SYGVKD. The CDR3 has 15 amino acids. The CDR3: CAISLGGQGAHEQYF. The CDR3 DNA is TGTGCCATCAGTCTCGGGGGACAGGGGGCCCACGAGCAGTACTTC.

The chain uses TRBV5-1 and TRBJ2-7, with 7 bases aligning to TRBD2. This CDR3 is 15 amino acids long. CDR1 is SGHRS, CDR2 YFSETQ, per germline. V trimming: 2 bases; J trimming: 1 base; junction bases outside the gene matches: 6. This CDR3 reads CASSLGASGSYEQYF. In DNA, the CDR3 is TGCGCCAGCAGCTTAGGTGCTAGCGGATCCTACGAGCAGTACTTC.

The chain has TRBV14 and TRBJ2-7, with TRBD2 identical over 8 bases. Per the germline V gene, CDR1 is SGHDN and CDR2 is FVKESK. J lost 6 bases, V lost 2 bases, and 6 bases had no gene match. This CDR3 has 14 residues. DNA of the CDR3: TGTGCCAGCAGCCAATGTCGGGAGGGTTGCGAGCAGTACTTC. Translation gives CASSQCREGCEQYF.

This chain joins TRBV2 and TRBJ1-1; TRBD1 is a possible D gene (6 bases). Germline CDR1 SNHLY, CDR2 FYNNEI. CDR3 length: 12 amino acids. Trimming left V 7 bases short and J 9 bases short, with 15 bases between. The CDR3 spells CASTGTQEKAFF. CDR3 in DNA: TGTGCCAGCACCGGGACACAGGAGAAAGCTTTCTTT.

The chain has TRBV7-9 and TRBJ2-1; 14 nucleotides agree with TRBD2. Germline V gives CDR1 SEHNR, CDR2 FQNEAQ (reference sequence). J gave up 14 bases and V 5 bases, and 8 bases lay outside the gene matches. The CDR3 is 14 amino acids. CDR3 amino acids: CASSPGTSGRRKFF. As DNA, the CDR3 is TGTGCCAGCAGCCCCGGGACTAGCGGGAGAAGGAAGTTCTTC.

The chain employs TRBV7-2 and TRBJ2-7; D is unresolved. Germline V gene sequence: CDR1 SGHTA, CDR2 FQGNSA. V lost 3 bases, J lost 7 bases, and 16 bases lay in between. CDR3 length equals 14 residues. This CDR3 reads CASSLFPTSDEQYF. DNA for the CDR3: TGTGCCAGCAGCTTGTTTCCAACTTCCGATGAGCAGTACTTC.

The CDR3 sequence: CASSLTSSVTGELFF. In DNA, the CDR3 is TGCGCCAGCAGCTTGACTAGCTCGGTCACCGGGGAGCTGTTTTTT. The V gene is TRBV5-1, the J gene TRBJ2-2; a weak D match, TRBD2 (6 bases). In germline, CDR1 is SGHRS, CDR2 YFSETQ. The CDR3 spans 15 residues. Trimming removed 1 base at V and 4 bases at J, with 11 bases between.

The chain has TRBV5-4 and TRBJ2-7; 7 bases are shared with TRBD2. Germline V gene sequence: CDR1 SGHNT, CDR2 YYREEE (reference sequence). Trimming cost V 0 bases and J 1 base; bases outside gene matches: 4. The CDR3 has 15 amino acids. The CDR3 nucleotides read TGTGCCAGCAGCTTGGGGCCGGGGGGTTCCTACGAGCAGTACTTC. Translating it yields CASSLGPGGSYEQYF.

This rearrangement joins TRBV29-1 to TRBJ1-1; no firm D call. The CDR3 has 13 residues. Per germline, CDR1 SQVTM and CDR2 ANQGSEA. V dropped 2 bases and J dropped 10 bases, with 17 bases sitting between them. The CDR3 region is CSVELAPQMGAFF. In nucleotides, the CDR3 is TGCAGCGTTGAATTGGCGCCTCAAATGGGAGCTTTCTTT.

The V and J genes are TRBV28 and TRBJ2-5; D is perhaps TRBD1 (5 bases). This CDR3 spans 10 amino acids. CDR1 and CDR2 (germline): MDHEN, SYDVKM. The CDR3 is CVAGQETQYF. CDR3 in DNA: TGTGTGGCAGGGCAAGAGACCCAGTACTTC.